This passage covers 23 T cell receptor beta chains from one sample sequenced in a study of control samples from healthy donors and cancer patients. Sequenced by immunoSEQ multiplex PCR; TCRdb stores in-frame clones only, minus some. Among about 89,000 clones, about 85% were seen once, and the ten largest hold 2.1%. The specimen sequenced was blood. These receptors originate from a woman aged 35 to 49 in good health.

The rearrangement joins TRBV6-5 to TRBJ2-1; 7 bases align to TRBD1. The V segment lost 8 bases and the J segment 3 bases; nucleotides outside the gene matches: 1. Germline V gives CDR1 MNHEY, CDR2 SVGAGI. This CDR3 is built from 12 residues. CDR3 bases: TGTGCCAGCCGACAGGGCTACAATGAGCAGTTCTTC. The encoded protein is CASRQGYNEQFF.

The CDR3 DNA follows: TGTGCCAGCAGCTTAGTGGCAAGCTATGGCTACACCTTC. Encoded protein: CASSLVASYGYTF. The V and J genes are TRBV7-8 and TRBJ1-2; D is ambiguous. Germline values: CDR1 SGHVS, CDR2 FQNEAQ. Trimming took off 1 base at V and 4 bases at J, with 7 bases between the two ends. This CDR3 has 13 residues.

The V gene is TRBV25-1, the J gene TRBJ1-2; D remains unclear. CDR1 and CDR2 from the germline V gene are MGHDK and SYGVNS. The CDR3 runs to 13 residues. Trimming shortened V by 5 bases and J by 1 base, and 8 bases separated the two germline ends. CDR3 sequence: CASSPLLNYGYTF. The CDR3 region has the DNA TGTGCCAGCAGTCCTCTACTTAACTATGGCTACACCTTC.

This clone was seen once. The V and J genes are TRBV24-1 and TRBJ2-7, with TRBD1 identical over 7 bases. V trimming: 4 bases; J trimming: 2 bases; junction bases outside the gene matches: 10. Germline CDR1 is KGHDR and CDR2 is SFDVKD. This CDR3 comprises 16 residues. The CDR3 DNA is TGTGCCACCAGTGACCGAACAGGGGACCTCCCCTACGAGCAGTACTTC. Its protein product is CATSDRTGDLPYEQYF.

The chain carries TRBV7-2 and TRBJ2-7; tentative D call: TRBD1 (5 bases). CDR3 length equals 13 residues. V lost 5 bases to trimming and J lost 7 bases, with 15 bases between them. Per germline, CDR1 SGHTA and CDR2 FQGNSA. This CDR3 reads CASSVDTKWEQYF. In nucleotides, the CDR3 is TGTGCCAGCAGCGTGGACACTAAGTGGGAGCAGTACTTC. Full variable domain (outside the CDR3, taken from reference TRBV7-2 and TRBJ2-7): GAGVSQSPSNKVTEKGKDVELRCDPISGHTALYWYRQSLGQGLEFLIYFQGNSAPDKSGLPSDRFSAERTGGSVSTLTIQRTQQEDSAVYLCASSVDTKWEQYFGPGTRLTVT.

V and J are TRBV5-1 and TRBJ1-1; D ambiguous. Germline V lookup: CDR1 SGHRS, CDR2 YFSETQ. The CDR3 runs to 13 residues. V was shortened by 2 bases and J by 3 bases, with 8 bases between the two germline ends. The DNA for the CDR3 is TGCGCCAGCAGCTTACAGCGGTACACTGAAGCTTTCTTT. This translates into CASSLQRYTEAFF.

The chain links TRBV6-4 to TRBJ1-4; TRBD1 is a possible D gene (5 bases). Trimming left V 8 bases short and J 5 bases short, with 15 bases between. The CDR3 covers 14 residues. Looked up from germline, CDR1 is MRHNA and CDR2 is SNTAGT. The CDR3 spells CASENPGPNEKLFF. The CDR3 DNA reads TGTGCCAGCGAAAATCCGGGGCCGAATGAAAAACTGTTTTTT.

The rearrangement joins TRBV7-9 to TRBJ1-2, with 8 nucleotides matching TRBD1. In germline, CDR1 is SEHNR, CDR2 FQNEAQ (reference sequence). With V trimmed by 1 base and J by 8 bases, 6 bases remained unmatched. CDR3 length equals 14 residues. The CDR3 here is CASSLGQGAEGYTF. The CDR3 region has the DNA TGTGCCAGCAGCTTAGGGCAGGGGGCGGAAGGCTACACCTTC.

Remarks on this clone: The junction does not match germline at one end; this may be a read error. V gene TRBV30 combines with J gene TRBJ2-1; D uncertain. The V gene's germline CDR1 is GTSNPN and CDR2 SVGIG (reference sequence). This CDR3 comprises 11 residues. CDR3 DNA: TGTGCCTGGAGTGGCGGACCCAGTACCATCTTC. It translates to CAWSGGPSTIF.

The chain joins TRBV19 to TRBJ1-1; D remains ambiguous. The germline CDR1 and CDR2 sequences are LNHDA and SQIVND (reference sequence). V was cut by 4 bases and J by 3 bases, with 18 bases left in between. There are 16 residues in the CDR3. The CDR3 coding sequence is TGTGCCAGTAGTACGGGCAGGCTATTTTGGGACACTGAAGCTTTCTTT. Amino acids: CASSTGRLFWDTEAFF.

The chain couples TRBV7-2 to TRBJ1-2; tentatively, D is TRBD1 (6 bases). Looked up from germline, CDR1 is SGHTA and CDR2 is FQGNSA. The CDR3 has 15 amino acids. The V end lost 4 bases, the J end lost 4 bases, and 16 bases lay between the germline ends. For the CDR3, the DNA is TGTGCCAGCAGCTCGCGGGGGCCATCAGGCTATGGCTACACCTTC. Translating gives CASSSRGPSGYGYTF.

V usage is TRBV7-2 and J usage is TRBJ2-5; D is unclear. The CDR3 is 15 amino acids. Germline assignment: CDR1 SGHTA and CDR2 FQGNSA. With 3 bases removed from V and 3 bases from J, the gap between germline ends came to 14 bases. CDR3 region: CASSFMVAVEETQYF. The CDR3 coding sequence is TGTGCCAGCAGCTTTATGGTCGCGGTAGAAGAGACCCAGTACTTC. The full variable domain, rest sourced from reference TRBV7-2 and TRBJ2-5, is GAGVSQSPSNKVTEKGKDVELRCDPISGHTALYWYRQSLGQGLEFLIYFQGNSAPDKSGLPSDRFSAERTGGSVSTLTIQRTQQEDSAVYLCASSFMVAVEETQYFGPGTRLLVL.

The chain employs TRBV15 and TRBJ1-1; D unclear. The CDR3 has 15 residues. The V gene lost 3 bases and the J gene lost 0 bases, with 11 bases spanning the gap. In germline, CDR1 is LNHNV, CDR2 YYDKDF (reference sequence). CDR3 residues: CATSSHGNMNTEAFF. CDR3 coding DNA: TGTGCCACCAGCAGCCACGGGAACATGAACACTGAAGCTTTCTTT.

CDR3 sequence: CASSIAWTGNNEQFF. The CDR3 nucleotides read TGTGCCAGTAGTATAGCTTGGACAGGTAACAATGAGCAGTTCTTC. V usage is TRBV19 and J usage is TRBJ2-1; 7 nucleotides match TRBD1. With V trimmed by 1 base and J by 5 bases, 5 bases remained unmatched. Germline V gene lookup returns CDR1 LNHDA and CDR2 SQIVND (reference sequence). The CDR3 length is 15 residues.

CDR3 sequence reads: CASSLVGSGMNTEAFF. The CDR3 DNA is TGTGCCAGCAGCTTAGTAGGGTCAGGGATGAACACTGAAGCTTTCTTT. The chain combines TRBV7-2 with TRBJ1-1; weak D call: TRBD1 (5 bases). The V and J ends lost 1 base and 0 bases respectively, with 12 bases between them. Germline assignment: CDR1 SGHTA and CDR2 FQGNSA. The CDR3 has 16 amino acids.

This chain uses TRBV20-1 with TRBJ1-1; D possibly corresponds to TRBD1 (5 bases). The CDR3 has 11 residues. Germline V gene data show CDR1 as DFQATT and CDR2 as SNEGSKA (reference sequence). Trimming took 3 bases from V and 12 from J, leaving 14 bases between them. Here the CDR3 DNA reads TGCAGTGCTAGGCAGGACAAAGGGACTTTCTTT. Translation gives CSARQDKGTFF.

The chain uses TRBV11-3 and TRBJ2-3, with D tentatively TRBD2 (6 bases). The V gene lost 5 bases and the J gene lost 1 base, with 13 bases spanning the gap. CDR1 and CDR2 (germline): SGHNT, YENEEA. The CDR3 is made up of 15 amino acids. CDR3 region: CASSREGLGTDTQYF. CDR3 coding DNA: TGTGCCAGCAGCCGCGAGGGACTTGGCACAGATACGCAGTATTTT.

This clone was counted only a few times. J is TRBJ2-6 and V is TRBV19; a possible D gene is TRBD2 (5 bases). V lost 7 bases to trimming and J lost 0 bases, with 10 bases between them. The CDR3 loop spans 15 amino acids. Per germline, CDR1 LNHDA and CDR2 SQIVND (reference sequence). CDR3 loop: CASTREHSGANVLTF. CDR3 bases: TGTGCCAGTACCCGGGAACACTCTGGGGCCAACGTCCTGACTTTC. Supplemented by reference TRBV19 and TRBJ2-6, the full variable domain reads DGGITQSPKYLFRKEGQNVTLSCEQNLNHDAMYWYRQDPGQGLRLIYYSQIVNDFQKGDIAEGYSVSREKKESFPLTVTSAQKNPTAFYLCASTREHSGANVLTFGAGSRLTVL.

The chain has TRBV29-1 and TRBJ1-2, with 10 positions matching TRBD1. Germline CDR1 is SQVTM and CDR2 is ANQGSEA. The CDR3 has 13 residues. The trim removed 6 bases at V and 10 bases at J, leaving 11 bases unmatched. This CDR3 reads CSVDLPGQGTYTF. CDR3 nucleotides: TGCAGCGTCGATCTTCCGGGACAGGGGACCTACACCTTC.

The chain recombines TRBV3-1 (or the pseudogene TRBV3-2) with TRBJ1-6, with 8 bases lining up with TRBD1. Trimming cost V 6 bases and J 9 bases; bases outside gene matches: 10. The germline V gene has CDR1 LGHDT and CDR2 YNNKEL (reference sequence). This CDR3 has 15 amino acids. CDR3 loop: CASSRLGTGISPLHF. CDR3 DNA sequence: TGTGCCAGCAGTCGCCTGGGGACAGGTATTTCACCCCTCCACTTT.

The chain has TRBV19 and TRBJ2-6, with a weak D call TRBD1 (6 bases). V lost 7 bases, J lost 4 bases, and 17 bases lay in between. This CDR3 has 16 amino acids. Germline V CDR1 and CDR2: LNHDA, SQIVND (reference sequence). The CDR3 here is CASTPGQGWGANVLTF. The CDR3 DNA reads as TGTGCCAGTACTCCCGGCCAGGGGTGGGGGGCCAACGTCCTGACTTTC.

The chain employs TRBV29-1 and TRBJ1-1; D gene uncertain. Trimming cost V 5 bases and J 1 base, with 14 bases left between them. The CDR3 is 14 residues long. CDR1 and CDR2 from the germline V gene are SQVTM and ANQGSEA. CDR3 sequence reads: CSVRGTLGNTEAFF. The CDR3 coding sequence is TGCAGCGTTCGCGGCACCTTGGGGAACACTGAAGCTTTCTTT.

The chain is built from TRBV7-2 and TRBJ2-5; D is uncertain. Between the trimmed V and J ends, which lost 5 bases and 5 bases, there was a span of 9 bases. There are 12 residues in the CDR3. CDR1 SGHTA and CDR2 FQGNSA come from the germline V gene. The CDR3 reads CASSVVGETQYF. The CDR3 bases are TGTGCCAGCAGCGTGGTAGGCGAGACCCAGTACTTC.